This T cell receptor (beta chain) comes out of a study of shared T cell receptors in the human thymus. Sequenced by immunoSEQ multiplex PCR; TCRdb stores in-frame clones only, minus some. The sample gives approximately 400,000 clones, just under 95% of which show up once; approximately 0.02% is in the top ten. CDR1 is MDHEN and CDR2 is SYDVKM in the germline V gene. This CDR3 has 14 residues. V gave up 0 bases and J gave up 3 bases, with 9 bases separating them. This clonotype originated in a human donor. V is TRBV28 and J is TRBJ2-7; D call uncertain. Material: thymocytes. CDR3 bases: TGTGCCAGCAGTTTATGGACTGGGAACTACGAGCAGTACTTC. It translates to CASSLWTGNYEQYF.